This T cell receptor (beta chain) was observed in a study of blood T cell repertoires in COVID-19. Whole-study context: The study drew acute and convalescent COVID-19 samples from the United States, Italy and Spain. From T cells, B-cell-depleted T cells, or PBMCs came the material, which was cDNA or gDNA.

Using immunoSEQ multiplex PCR, the repertoire was profiled, and TCRdb retains in-frame clones only, with some absent. The data hold roughly 150,000 clones, with more than 75% observed a single time. The germline V and J ends were trimmed by 3 bases and 0 bases, with 9 bases remaining between them. CDR3 length: 15 residues. Germline assignment: CDR1 SNHLY and CDR2 FYNNEI. The chain links TRBV2 to TRBJ2-4; TRBD2 is a possible D gene (5 bases). The specimen was peripheral blood. This clonotype was obtained from a woman between 45 and 60 years old with COVID-19, enrolled during active disease. DNA for the CDR3: TGTGCCAGCAGTGATAGCGTTATAGCCAAAAACATTCAGTACTTC. Translation: CASSDSVIAKNIQYF. Using reference TRBV2 and TRBJ2-4 for the parts outside the CDR3, the full variable domain is EPEVTQTPSHQVTQMGQEVILRCVPISNHLYFYWYRQILGQKVEFLVSFYNNEISEKSEIFDDQFSVERPDGSNFTLKIRSTKLEDSAMYFCASSDSVIAKNIQYFGAGTRLSVL.